This T cell receptor beta chain was sequenced for a study of control samples from healthy donors and cancer patients (TCRdb year 2020). Library generation was performed with the immunoSEQ multiplex PCR assay. The table comes from immuneACCESS by way of TCRdb, which keeps in-frame sequences with V and J called. Part of the clones is missing from these tables; in studies checked, under half for an unresolved V gene and the rest for unknown reasons. A total of 140,000 to 150,000 clones appear in this sample, 91% of them only once. Jointly, the top ten make up under 4% of the sample. Remarks on this clone: Its antigen remains undetermined. The record has no base qualities; no much larger clone is one base away.

The sample consisted of blood. This TCR was recovered from a man aged 25 to 45 in good health.

The DNA sequence follows: TGTGCCAGCTCACCGCCCGGGTACAATGAGCAGTTCTTC. It is translated as CASSPPGYNEQFF. The rearranged chain carries TRBV18 and TRBJ2-1; no D gene is confidently identified. Reading the germline V gene gives CDR1 KGHSH and CDR2 LQKENI. The CDR3 has 13 amino acids, counting the end cysteine and phenylalanine. Here the CDR3 DNA is all that survives: 39 bases in frame from base 1. Trimming costs V 3 bases and J 4 bases, and their ends lie 7 bases apart.